Presented here are 29 T cell receptor beta chains from one specimen sequenced in a study of breast tumors, draining lymph nodes, adjacent tissues. Breast cancer patients provided tissue from their axillary draining lymph nodes. TCRdb recomputed calls from the multiplex PCR reads with MiXCR, one row per CDR3 protein. The data show approximately 250,000 distinct CDR3 sequences, less than 35% seen once. The sequenced material came from axillary lymph node tissue. All receptors come from a female donor with breast cancer. Some clones in this sample may be carry-over from other donors' samples.

This clonotype was observed many times. This rearrangement joins TRBV19 to TRBJ2-1; TRBD2 matches at 13 bases. J lost 5 bases, V lost 1 base, and 5 bases had no gene match. The CDR3 sequence is 17 residues long. Per the germline V gene, CDR1 is LNHDA and CDR2 is SQIVND (reference sequence). This CDR3 is CASSIGLAGGSNNEQFF. DNA for the CDR3: TGTGCCAGTAGTATAGGACTAGCGGGGGGTTCAAACAATGAGCAGTTCTTC.

This clonotype came up a few times. A much larger clone differs by one base, so this may be a read error. The chain has TRBV7-6 and TRBJ2-1, with unresolved D. CDR1 SGHVS and CDR2 FNYEAQ come from the germline V gene. The CDR3 has 13 residues. The CDR3 DNA follows: TGTGCCAGCAGCTTCTCCTCTTACAATGAGCAGCTCTTC. Translation gives CASSFSSYNEQLF.

J is TRBJ2-3 and V is TRBV7-6, with 12 bases aligning to TRBD2. The CDR3 spans 19 residues. Germline loops: CDR1 SGHVS, CDR2 FNYEAQ. Germline trimming cut 1 base from V and 4 bases from J; bases unmatched to any gene: 12. The CDR3 loop reads CASSLEKTSGRSQSDTQYF. The CDR3 DNA reads as TGTGCCAGCAGCTTAGAAAAGACTAGCGGGAGAAGTCAGTCAGATACGCAGTATTTT.

In nucleotides, the CDR3 is TGCAGAGATCGGACTAGCTTGCAGTTCTTC. Encoded protein: CRDRTSLQFF. The genes are TRBV20-1 and TRBJ2-1, with 8 positions matching TRBD2. CDR3 size: 10 residues. Germline V lookup: CDR1 DFQATT, CDR2 SNEGSKA (reference sequence).

As regards this clonotype: A single base separates this from a much larger clone, so it may be a read error. The genes are TRBV20-1 and TRBJ2-3; D is uncertain. V lost 4 bases to trimming and J lost 8 bases, with 10 bases between them. CDR3 length: 11 amino acids. Germline assignment: CDR1 DFQATT and CDR2 SNEGSKA (reference sequence). CDR3 DNA: TGCAGTGCTACGGTGGTAGGTACGCAGTATTTT. Protein sequence: CSATVVGTQYF.

V is TRBV10-3 and J is TRBJ2-7, with 7 bases identical to TRBD2. Germline trimming cut 1 base from V and 3 bases from J; bases unmatched to any gene: 3. The germline V gene encodes CDR1 ENHRY and CDR2 SYGVKD. CDR3 size: 14 residues. CDR3 nucleotides: TGTGCCATCAGTGAGTTGGGGGGGGTCTACGAGCAGTACTTC. Its translation is CAISELGGVYEQYF.

In regard to this clonotype: This sequence may be a read error, since a much larger clone differs from it by one base. V usage is TRBV6-5 and J usage is TRBJ2-7; TRBD2 is a possible D gene (6 bases). This CDR3 has 12 residues. CDR1 MNHEY and CDR2 SVGAGI come from the germline V gene. Between the trimmed V and J ends, which lost 4 bases and 5 bases, there was a span of 9 bases. The CDR3 sequence: CASSSSGDEQYF. DNA of the CDR3: TGTGCCAGCAGTTCCTCGGGGGACGAGCAGTACTTC.

At least ten counts were recorded for this clonotype. The V call is TRBV11-3, the J call TRBJ2-2, with 10 nucleotides matching TRBD2. Germline V gene data show CDR1 as SGHNT and CDR2 as YENEEA. The CDR3 runs 15 residues. V lost 4 bases to trimming and J lost 7 bases; unmatched junction nucleotides: 6. The CDR3 DNA reads as TGTGCCAGCAGCTCCATAGCGGGGGGTGGCGGGGAGCTGTTTTTT. Protein: CASSSIAGGGGELFF.

This clonotype was recorded at least ten times. The CDR3 DNA is TGTGCCAGCTCACCCGACGGCTACGAGCAGTACTTC. Amino acid sequence: CASSPDGYEQYF. V usage is TRBV18 and J usage is TRBJ2-7; D remains unclear. V was shortened by 3 bases and J by 3 bases, with 6 bases between the two germline ends. There are 12 residues in the CDR3. CDR1 KGHSH and CDR2 LQKENI come from the germline V gene.

This clonotype was picked up many times. The rearrangement links TRBV14 to TRBJ2-3; perhaps TRBD2 as D (5 bases). V was clipped by 3 bases and J by 3 bases, with 13 bases between them. The CDR3 is 15 residues long. Germline CDR1 and CDR2: SGHDN and FVKESK. The CDR3 DNA reads as TGTGCCAGCAGCCAGCAGCGGTTCGGGACAGATACGCAGTATTTT. Translating it yields CASSQQRFGTDTQYF.

The chain combines TRBV29-1 with TRBJ1-2, with 7 positions matching TRBD1. With 3 bases clipped from V and 5 bases from J, the junction kept 12 bases outside the gene matches. The CDR3 sequence is 15 residues long. Germline V gene data show CDR1 as SQVTM and CDR2 as ANQGSEA. The CDR3 coding sequence is TGCAGCGTTGATGTCACCTCAGGGGGTTTGTATGGCTACACCTTC. Protein: CSVDVTSGGLYGYTF.

In the case of this clonotype: Being one base from a much bigger clone, this may be a read error. V is TRBV11-2 and J is TRBJ1-2; unclear D gene. CDR1 is SGHAT, CDR2 FQNNGV, per germline. V lost 0 bases and J 2 bases, leaving 10 bases between the germline ends. This CDR3 spans 15 amino acids. The CDR3 loop reads CASSLDPRANYGYTF. CDR3 in DNA: TGTGCCAGCAGCTTAGACCCTCGAGCGAACTATGGCTACACCTTC.

The J gene is TRBJ1-2, the V gene TRBV9; 9 nucleotides line up with TRBD1. CDR1 SGDLS and CDR2 YYNGEE come from the germline V gene. The CDR3 has 14 residues. After removal of 4 bases from V and 8 bases from J, the junction contained 9 bases not matched to a gene. This chain's CDR3 is CASSSTGGAGGYTF. CDR3 nucleotide sequence: TGTGCCAGCAGCTCCACAGGGGGCGCGGGCGGCTACACCTTC.

This clonotype was found many times. V and J are TRBV7-2 and TRBJ2-6, with 8 bases matching TRBD1. The CDR3 has 17 residues. Germline lookup yields CDR1 SGHTA and CDR2 FQGNSA. Losses at the gene ends were 7 bases for V and 0 bases for J; bases not matched to a gene: 8. This chain's CDR3 is CASILRTGRSGANVLTF. CDR3 in DNA: TGTGCCAGCATACTAAGGACAGGGCGCTCTGGGGCCAACGTCCTGACTTTC.

This clonotype was seen ten or more times. This chain joins TRBV2 and TRBJ2-1; 10 bases align to TRBD2. Per the germline V gene, CDR1 is SNHLY and CDR2 is FYNNEI. CDR3 length equals 15 residues. Trimming cost V 7 bases and J 7 bases; bases outside gene matches: 10. DNA for the CDR3: TGTGCCAGCAAGGCCCTAGCGGGAGTCAGAAATGAGCAGTTCTTC. This translates into CASKALAGVRNEQFF.

This clonotype appeared a few times. V and J are TRBV28 and TRBJ1-5; tentative D call: TRBD1 (6 bases). Trimming took 4 bases from V and 3 from J, leaving 13 bases between them. The CDR3 is 15 amino acids. CDR1 is MDHEN and CDR2 is SYDVKM in the germline V gene. The CDR3, as DNA: TGTGCCAGCAGTTACATCGACAGGACCAATCAGCCCCAGCATTTT. Protein product: CASSYIDRTNQPQHF.

This clonotype was seen at least ten times. V usage is TRBV20-1 and J usage is TRBJ2-3; D uncertain. The length of the CDR3 is 11 residues. Germline V gene sequence: CDR1 DFQATT, CDR2 SNEGSKA (reference sequence). V was cut by 6 bases and J by 4 bases, with 8 bases left in between. DNA of the CDR3: TGCAGTGCCAATAGGGCAGATACGCAGTATTTT. Translated, it gives CSANRADTQYF.

The rearrangement uses TRBV19 and TRBJ1-6; 7 bases match TRBD1. CDR3 length: 13 amino acids. J gave up 13 bases and V 4 bases, and 7 bases lay outside the gene matches. Germline-derived CDR1 and CDR2 are LNHDA and SQIVND (reference sequence). The CDR3 DNA follows: TGTGCCAGTAGTAGCCAGGGGGGACAGCCCCTCCACTTT. The encoded protein is CASSSQGGQPLHF.

This clonotype was detected ten times or more. The chain couples TRBV11-3 to TRBJ2-1, with TRBD2 as a possible D gene (5 bases). This CDR3 is 15 amino acids long. Germline-derived CDR1 and CDR2 are SGHNT and YENEEA. V lost 5 bases and J 0 bases, leaving 11 bases between the germline ends. CDR3 protein: CASSPSHSSYNEQFF. The CDR3 DNA sequence: TGTGCCAGCAGCCCTAGCCACAGCTCCTACAATGAGCAGTTCTTC.

This clonotype has at least ten counts. Written as DNA, the CDR3 is TGTGCCACCAGCAGGCGAGCGGGAGTGCCCCAATCCTACGAGCAGTACTTC. Protein product: CATSRRAGVPQSYEQYF. This chain uses TRBV15 with TRBJ2-7; 8 positions agree with TRBD2. J lost 1 base, V lost 3 bases, and 11 bases had no gene match. The CDR3 is 17 amino acids. Germline assignment: CDR1 LNHNV and CDR2 YYDKDF (reference sequence).

This clonotype was counted at least ten times. The chain combines TRBV10-3 with TRBJ1-4; D might be TRBD1 (6 bases). This CDR3 is 16 amino acids long. V was shortened by 6 bases and J by 8 bases, with 22 bases between the two germline ends. Germline V gene sequence: CDR1 ENHRY, CDR2 SYGVKD. The CDR3 loop reads CAIRNTGSTLEEKLFF. The DNA for the CDR3 is TGTGCCATCAGAAACACAGGGTCAACGCTGGAGGAAAAACTGTTTTTT.

The rearrangement uses TRBV12-3 or TRBV12-4 and TRBJ2-5, with a tentative D call TRBD2 (6 bases). The CDR3 is 13 residues long. V was trimmed by 3 bases and J by 9 bases, leaving 14 bases between them. The CDR3 is CASSFGGGQPQYF. CDR3 nucleotides: TGTGCCAGCAGTTTTGGGGGAGGTCAGCCCCAGTACTTC.

This chain connects TRBV24-1 to TRBJ2-7; TRBD1 matches 8 bases. The germline gives CDR1 KGHDR, CDR2 SFDVKD. V dropped 4 bases and J dropped 5; count of bases not matched to a gene: 9. This CDR3 region has 15 residues. CDR3 loop: CATSEHDRGEDEQYF. For the CDR3, the DNA is TGTGCCACCAGTGAGCACGACAGGGGCGAGGACGAGCAGTACTTC.

The genes are TRBV15 and TRBJ1-6, with D hard to call. Germline V CDR1 and CDR2: LNHNV, YYDKDF (reference sequence). Trimming stripped 4 bases from V and 2 bases from J, with 0 bases between. CDR3 size: 12 residues. This chain's CDR3 is CATSTYNSPLHF. The CDR3, as DNA: TGTGCCACCAGCACCTATAATTCACCCCTCCACTTT.

This clonotype has at least ten counts. The DNA for the CDR3 is TGTGCCAGCAGCTTGTTCGGGACTAGCGGCACCTACAATGAGCAGTTCTTC. As protein: CASSLFGTSGTYNEQFF. The V and J genes are TRBV11-3 and TRBJ2-1; 11 bases are shared with TRBD2. The junction had 6 bases not matched to a gene; V was cut back by 3 bases and J by 2 bases. This CDR3 is built from 17 residues. Germline CDR1 SGHNT, CDR2 YENEEA.

The chain combines TRBV20-1 with TRBJ2-3; D assignment may be TRBD1 or TRBD2 (5 bases each). Trimming took 5 bases from V and 4 from J, leaving 7 bases between them. The CDR3 covers 11 residues. Germline V gene data show CDR1 as DFQATT and CDR2 as SNEGSKA (reference sequence). DNA for the CDR3: TGCAGTGCTGGGGACGCAGATACGCAGTATTTT. Protein product: CSAGDADTQYF.

The gene calls are TRBV15 and TRBJ2-3; the D gene is possibly TRBD1 (5 bases). The V gene's germline CDR1 is LNHNV and CDR2 YYDKDF (reference sequence). The CDR3 spans 16 residues. CDR3 in amino acids: CMLSTGSTTYTDTQYF. CDR3 DNA sequence: TGTATGTTGTCTACAGGCTCAACAACATACACAGATACGCAGTATTTT.

The table lists this clonotype with many counts. The V call is TRBV9, the J call TRBJ1-6, with 8 bases that match TRBD1. This CDR3 region has 16 residues. Germline V gene lookup returns CDR1 SGDLS and CDR2 YYNGEE. J lost 2 bases, V lost 4 bases, and 5 bases had no gene match. In DNA, the CDR3 is TGTGCCAGCAGCCCTCAGACAGGGGCCTATAATTCACCCCTCCACTTT. Its translation: CASSPQTGAYNSPLHF. Filled out from reference TRBV9 and TRBJ1-6, the complete variable domain reads DSGVTQTPKHLITATGQRVTLRCSPRSGDLSVYWYQQSLDQGLQFLIQYYNGEERAKGNILERFSAQQFPDLHSELNLSSLELGDSALYFCASSPQTGAYNSPLHFGNGTRLTVT.

The table lists this clonotype with many counts. V and J are TRBV20-1 and TRBJ2-3; D is uncertain. This CDR3 is built from 16 residues. CDR1 and CDR2 from the germline V gene are DFQATT and SNEGSKA (reference sequence). Trimming took 0 bases from V and 2 from J, leaving 15 bases between them. CDR3 coding DNA: TGCAGTGCTAGAGACCCCCGGGCGCCGGACACAGATACGCAGTATTTT. Amino acid sequence: CSARDPRAPDTDTQYF.